This is a list of T cell receptor beta chains from one sample in a study of beta chain features in type 1 diabetes. Here immunoSEQ multiplex PCR was the method, and the copy in TCRdb shows in-frame clones only, minus some. This table holds under 300,000 clones, roughly 10% found once. The sequenced sample consisted of naive CD4+ T cells from blood. Receptors originate from a man aged 30-40 years with type 1 diabetes. CDR3s include the opening cysteine and the closing phenylalanine or tryptophan.

>11|TRBV20-1|TRBJ1-1
CSAPQNTEAFF
>12|TRBV7-9|TRBJ1-1
CASSIQGFEAFF
>12|TRBV5-4|TRBJ2-7
CASSLNGNEQYF
>16|TRBV7-9|TRBJ1-5
CASSSYTTFSNQPQHF
>11|TRBV2|TRBJ1-2
CAGGRGDGYTF
>13|TRBV30|TRBJ1-1
CAWSPNEASEAFF
>15|TRBV7-3|TRBJ2-2
CASSPSGTNPGELFF
>13|TRBV29-1|TRBJ2-7
CSVVQGLGYEQYF
>13|TRBV7-2|TRBJ2-1
CASSDHSNNEQFF
>16|TRBV4-1|TRBJ2-5
CASSQTGLAVSETQYF
>15|TRBV7-2|TRBJ1-2
CASSLQTGTNYGYTF
>11|TRBV5-1|TRBJ1-3
CAQGYRNTIYF
>14|TRBV5-4|TRBJ2-1
CASSSGLAGNEQFF
>13|TRBV29-1|TRBJ1-4
CSVPGQSNEKLFF
>15|TRBV7-2|TRBJ2-1
CASSESGLLYNEQFF
>18|TRBV9|TRBJ2-1
CASSVGLAGPSSYNEQFF
>16|TRBV4-2|TRBJ2-1
CASSQEGLAGGNEQFF